This TCR beta chain was found in a study of shared clonotypes between healthy human individuals. On the study more broadly: The study drew on a couple of women and three men aged 18 to 49 as donors.

CD45RO-negative cells were positively selected for CCR7, leaving out terminally differentiated effector memory CD45RA+ cells. None of the donors, who were healthy HIV-negative adults, had recently had acute infections or vaccinations. Whole-study results and caveats: Non-shared clonotypes were found to have lower generation probabilities than the clonotypes that were shared by all four of the sorted-subset donors. Larger richness was generally estimated for naive than memory subsets.

Turning to this clone: Its antigen is currently unknown. The identical CDR3 is also encoded by other nucleotide sequences in the sample.

Assay: immunoSEQ multiplex PCR; the TCRdb copy retains only in-frame clones and omits some. This sample has roughly 2 million clones, with approximately 95% found just once. Germline V gives CDR1 MGHRA, CDR2 YSYEKL. This CDR3 has 14 residues. V lost 1 base and J lost 1, with 8 bases in between. This receptor was obtained from a man aged 18 to 30 in good health. This chain joins TRBV4-1 and TRBJ2-7; a possible D gene is TRBD2 (6 bases). Sequencing input: naive CD8+ T cells sorted from blood. CDR3 bases: TGCGCCAGCAGCCAAGGTGCGGGATCCTACGAGCAGTACTTC. Protein: CASSQGAGSYEQYF.